A single sample gave rise to the 5 T cell receptor beta chains below, sequenced in a study of cytomegalovirus exposure and HLA in healthy donors. Primers included in the PCR were 60 Vbeta and 13 Jbeta primers. This table comes from immunoSEQ multiplex PCR, and its TCRdb copy is limited to in-frame clones, with some not included. The listing contains 65,000 to 90,000 clones. Source material: PBMCs. These receptors were taken from a man aged 35-49 years in good health and CMV-seronegative.

The chain has TRBV7-9 and TRBJ2-7, with 13 bases lining up with TRBD2. The ends lost 4 bases at V and 9 bases at J; junction bases unmatched: 15. Germline-derived CDR1 and CDR2 are SEHNR and FQNEAQ (reference sequence). The CDR3 covers 17 residues. The CDR3 region is CASSSWAGTSGDGVQYF. The CDR3 DNA reads as TGTGCCAGCAGCTCTTGGGCCGGGACTAGCGGGGATGGCGTGCAGTACTTC.

The chain recombines TRBV30 with TRBJ2-2, with a weak D call TRBD2 (6 bases). CDR3 length equals 14 residues. Trimming shortened V by 5 bases and J by 1 base, and 11 bases separated the two germline ends. The germline gives CDR1 GTSNPN, CDR2 SVGIG (reference sequence). The CDR3 here is CAWGGGRNTGELFF. As DNA, the CDR3 is TGTGCCTGGGGGGGAGGCCGGAACACCGGGGAGCTGTTTTTT.

The V and J genes are TRBV7-2 and TRBJ1-1, with a weak D call TRBD1 (6 bases). Germline V CDR1 and CDR2: SGHTA, FQGNSA. The CDR3 extends over 13 amino acids. CDR3 residues: CAGGGLGITEAFF. As DNA, the CDR3 is TGTGCGGGCGGGGGGCTGGGGATCACTGAAGCTTTCTTT.

The genes are TRBV4-1 and TRBJ2-3, with TRBD1 matching 7 bases. Germline V gene lookup returns CDR1 MGHRA and CDR2 YSYEKL. The junction had 3 bases not matched to a gene; V was cut back by 3 bases and J by 3 bases. CDR3 length: 14 residues. The CDR3 DNA follows: TGCGCCAGCAGCCAGCACAGGGGAACAGATACGCAGTATTTT. Its translation: CASSQHRGTDTQYF.

The V call is TRBV5-4, the J call TRBJ2-7; 10 bases are a match to TRBD2. Per germline, CDR1 SGHNT and CDR2 YYREEE (reference sequence). The CDR3 extends over 16 amino acids. Trimming removed 0 bases from V and 3 bases from J; junction bases left unmatched: 6. The DNA for the CDR3 is TGTGCCAGCAGCTTGGCCTTAGCGGGGGGTTTCTACGAGCAGTACTTC. Translating it yields CASSLALAGGFYEQYF.